Below are 20 T cell receptor beta chains sequenced from a single sample in a study of OX40 agonist ivuxolimab in advanced cancers. TCRdb's table, derived via immunoSEQ multiplex PCR, lists solely in-frame clones and lacks some. The sample contains 65,000 to 95,000 clones, more than 85% of which appear only once. The sequencing here drew on CD4+ or CD8+ T cells sorted from blood, taken in a trial of the OX40 agonist ivuxolimab. The receptors derive from an adult with an advanced solid tumor such as melanoma, head and neck, liver or kidney cancer.

The J gene is TRBJ1-2, the V gene TRBV19; 7 bases are shared with TRBD1. CDR1 is LNHDA, CDR2 SQIVND, per germline (reference sequence). J lost 4 bases, V lost 4 bases, and 6 bases had no gene match. The CDR3 contains 14 residues. DNA of the CDR3: TGTGCCAGTAGTAGGGACAGTTCGACCTATGGCTACACCTTC. It yields the protein CASSRDSSTYGYTF. The full variable domain, its missing parts supplied by reference TRBV19 and TRBJ1-2, is DGGITQSPKYLFRKEGQNVTLSCEQNLNHDAMYWYRQDPGQGLRLIYYSQIVNDFQKGDIAEGYSVSREKKESFPLTVTSAQKNPTAFYLCASSRDSSTYGYTFGSGTRLTVV.

This chain links TRBV5-4 with TRBJ2-3; TRBD2 might be the D (6 bases). CDR3 length: 15 residues. Per germline, CDR1 SGHNT and CDR2 YYREEE (reference sequence). With 2 bases removed from V and 0 bases from J, the gap between germline ends came to 10 bases. CDR3 nucleotides: TGTGCCAGCAGCTTAAACGCGGGAAGCACAGATACGCAGTATTTT. Amino acids: CASSLNAGSTDTQYF.

This rearrangement joins TRBV28 to TRBJ1-5, with TRBD1 identical over 8 bases. The J segment lost 3 bases and the V segment lost 6 bases, leaving 7 bases of the junction unmatched. Per germline, CDR1 MDHEN and CDR2 SYDVKM. CDR3 length: 15 amino acids. CDR3 coding DNA: TGTGCCAGCAGACTAGGACAGGGCATCAATCAGCCCCAGCATTTT. Translation gives CASRLGQGINQPQHF. The complete variable domain, with remaining parts taken from reference TRBV28 and TRBJ1-5, reads DVKVTQSSRYLVKRTGEKVFLECVQDMDHENMFWYRQDPGLGLRLIYFSYDVKMKEKGDIPEGYSVSREKKERFSLILESASTNQTSMYLCASRLGQGINQPQHFGDGTRLSIL.

The chain recombines TRBV5-4 with TRBJ2-2, with D unclear. With 1 base removed from V and 2 bases from J, the gap between germline ends came to 0 bases. Germline V gives CDR1 SGHNT, CDR2 YYREEE (reference sequence). This CDR3 comprises 12 residues. The CDR3 bases are TGTGCCAGCAGCTTGAACACCGGGGAGCTGTTTTTT. Its translation is CASSLNTGELFF.

The chain carries TRBV5-1 and TRBJ2-3; D gene uncertain. Trimming shortened V by 0 bases and J by 4 bases, and 12 bases separated the two germline ends. This CDR3 region has 15 residues. Germline-derived CDR1 and CDR2 are SGHRS and YFSETQ. CDR3 sequence: CASSLDSPSSDTQYF. Here the CDR3 DNA reads TGCGCCAGCAGCTTGGACTCCCCGTCGTCAGATACGCAGTATTTT.

This sequence joins TRBV28 and TRBJ1-1; 10 nucleotides line up with TRBD1. Germline CDR1 and CDR2: MDHEN and SYDVKM. CDR3 length equals 15 residues. Trimming took 6 bases from V and 4 from J; bases not matched to a gene: 8. CDR3 region: CASRALGTGATEAFF. The DNA of the CDR3 is TGTGCCAGCAGGGCCCTCGGGACAGGGGCCACTGAAGCTTTCTTT.

This chain joins TRBV5-1 and TRBJ2-7, with D tentatively TRBD2 (6 bases). Per the germline V gene, CDR1 is SGHRS and CDR2 is YFSETQ. V dropped 5 bases and J dropped 7 bases, with 16 bases sitting between them. This CDR3 spans 13 amino acids. CDR3 DNA sequence: TGCGCCAGCAGTGGTTCGGGAGAATGGGAGCAGTACTTC. Translation gives CASSGSGEWEQYF.

As DNA, the CDR3 is TGTGCCACCAGCAGAGATGTATTAGCGGGCGACACCCATCAGTACTTC. This sequence encodes CATSRDVLAGDTHQYF. V gene TRBV15 combines with J gene TRBJ2-7; 7 nucleotides align to TRBD2. With V trimmed by 0 bases and J by 10 bases, 15 bases remained unmatched. This CDR3 region has 16 residues. From germline, CDR1 is LNHNV and CDR2 YYDKDF (reference sequence).

A few counts support this clone. The rearrangement joins TRBV28 to TRBJ1-2; D remains ambiguous. The CDR3 extends over 12 amino acids. CDR1 and CDR2 from the germline V gene are MDHEN and SYDVKM. V was shortened by 6 bases and J by 3 bases, with 8 bases between the two germline ends. CDR3 sequence: CASRMRHYGYTF. In DNA form, the CDR3 reads TGTGCCAGCAGAATGCGCCACTATGGCTACACCTTC.

This chain joins TRBV30 and TRBJ2-1; no clear D gene. Germline V CDR1 and CDR2: GTSNPN, SVGIG (reference sequence). The CDR3 totals 11 residues. The V end was cut by 2 bases, the J end by 8 bases, with 7 bases between. Here the CDR3 DNA reads TGTGCCTGGAGTCCACGGGATGAGCAGTTCTTC. Protein sequence: CAWSPRDEQFF.

CDR3 sequence (DNA): TGTGCCAGCAGCACGGGATTCTCCTACAATGAGCAGTTCTTC. This translates into CASSTGFSYNEQFF. The chain uses TRBV7-2 and TRBJ2-1, with D perhaps matching TRBD2 (5 bases). This CDR3 is 14 amino acids long. Germline V lookup: CDR1 SGHTA, CDR2 FQGNSA. V was trimmed by 5 bases and J by 0 bases, leaving 8 bases between them.

The chain links TRBV27 to TRBJ1-5, with D uncertain. CDR1 is MNHEY, CDR2 SMNVEV, per germline (reference sequence). There are 13 residues in the CDR3. Trimming took 4 bases from V and 4 from J, leaving 8 bases between them. CDR3 bases: TGTGCCAGCAGTTCAACGGGTAATCAGCCCCAGCATTTT. Its translation is CASSSTGNQPQHF.

The chain has TRBV25-1 and TRBJ2-3; D unresolved. The CDR3 sequence is 13 residues long. CDR1 and CDR2 from the germline V gene are MGHDK and SYGVNS. Between the trimmed V and J ends, which lost 4 bases and 0 bases, there was a span of 5 bases. The CDR3 is CASSVASTDTQYF. CDR3 coding DNA: TGTGCCAGCAGTGTTGCTAGCACAGATACGCAGTATTTT. The entire variable domain, with the rest obtained from reference TRBV25-1 and TRBJ2-3, is as follows: EADIYQTPRYLVIGTGKKITLECSQTMGHDKMYWYQQDPGMELHLIHYSYGVNSTEKGDLSSESTVSRIRTEHFPLTLESARPSHTSQYLCASSVASTDTQYFGPGTRLTVL.

V usage is TRBV4-1 and J usage is TRBJ1-4; the match to TRBD1 covers 7 bases. V lost 5 bases and J lost 0; bases outside the gene matches: 12. The CDR3 loop spans 18 amino acids. The V gene's germline CDR1 is MGHRA and CDR2 YSYEKL. CDR3 sequence (DNA): TGCGCCAGCAGCAAAAGGGCGGGACAGATTGCAACTAATGAAAAACTGTTTTTT. This gives the protein CASSKRAGQIATNEKLFF.

V is TRBV5-1 and J is TRBJ2-7, with 8 bases matching TRBD2. This CDR3 comprises 15 residues. Trimming took 0 bases from V and 2 from J; bases not matched to a gene: 4. The V gene's germline CDR1 is SGHRS and CDR2 YFSETQ. The CDR3 DNA reads as TGCGCCAGCAGCTTGGGGGTAGCGGGACCCTACGAGCAGTACTTC. Translating gives CASSLGVAGPYEQYF.

Here the CDR3 reads CASNAGEGYGYTF. DNA of the CDR3: TGCGCCAGCAACGCAGGGGAGGGCTATGGCTACACCTTC. V gene TRBV5-1 combines with J gene TRBJ1-2; weak D call: TRBD1 (6 bases). Germline CDR1 is SGHRS and CDR2 is YFSETQ. There are 13 residues in the CDR3. V was clipped by 6 bases and J by 4 bases, with 13 bases between them.

The chain has TRBV6-1 and TRBJ1-2, with unresolved D. The CDR3 loop spans 15 amino acids. Trimming removed 4 bases at V and 2 bases at J, with 14 bases between. Germline V gene lookup returns CDR1 MNHNS and CDR2 SASEGT. The CDR3 protein is CASSGAQRSNYGYTF. The CDR3 DNA sequence: TGTGCCAGCAGTGGGGCACAGCGATCGAACTATGGCTACACCTTC.

This clone was observed a single time. The chain uses TRBV28 and TRBJ1-4; D ambiguous. Trimming left V 3 bases short and J 4 bases short, with 6 bases between. CDR1 is MDHEN, CDR2 SYDVKM, per germline. The length of the CDR3 is 13 residues. CDR3 sequence reads: CASSFSVNEKLFF. In DNA, the CDR3 is TGTGCCAGCAGTTTTTCCGTTAATGAAAAACTGTTTTTT.

The chain uses TRBV5-1 and TRBJ2-7, with D perhaps matching TRBD2 (6 bases). The CDR3 length is 15 residues. Germline CDR1 SGHRS, CDR2 YFSETQ. The V end lost 5 bases, the J end lost 0 bases, and 15 bases lay between the germline ends. CDR3 protein: CASSIEGLSSYEQYF. CDR3 nucleotide sequence: TGCGCCAGCAGTATTGAGGGACTCAGCTCCTACGAGCAGTACTTC.

This clone was counted a single time. The chain joins TRBV29-1 to TRBJ2-7; D possibly corresponds to TRBD2 (6 bases). Germline V gene data show CDR1 as SQVTM and CDR2 as ANQGSEA. V dropped 8 bases and J dropped 6 bases, with 20 bases sitting between them. This CDR3 is built from 13 residues. In DNA form, the CDR3 reads TGCAGCACCCGGGACTTTCTCTCGACCGAGCAGTACTTC. Its translation: CSTRDFLSTEQYF.